This is a list of T cell receptor beta chains from one sample in a study of cytomegalovirus exposure and HLA in healthy donors. Profiled with immunoSEQ multiplex PCR; TCRdb holds only in-frame clones, not every one. Counted here are about 330,000 clones, about 90% occurring once; the ten biggest clones make up approximately 1.1%. Sequenced input: PBMCs. The source is a woman aged 25 to 39 in good health and CMV-seropositive. Both conserved end residues are part of each CDR3. A D gene is named only where the DNA matches it firmly. Not all rows give a size; the values are once, few, many and, for expanded clones, a class.

size	V	D	J	CDR3	DNA
NA	TRBV7-2	TRBD2	TRBJ2-1	CASSFREVHNEQFF	TGTGCCAGCAGCTTTCGGGAGGTCCACAATGAGCAGTTCTTC
NA	TRBV13	NA	TRBJ2-4	CASSPRDAGRIQYF	TGTGCCAGCAGCCCTCGGGACGCAGGTAGAATTCAGTACTTC
NA	TRBV7-2	NA	TRBJ1-2	CASSPGPWGYTF	TGTGCCAGCAGCCCTGGGCCCTGGGGCTACACCTTC
NA	TRBV9	NA	TRBJ2-3	CASSVYEQSTDTQYF	TGTGCCAGCAGCGTATACGAGCAAAGCACAGATACGCAGTATTTT
NA	TRBV2	NA	TRBJ2-5	CAIPRGRSQETQYF	TGTGCCATACCTCGGGGCCGGAGCCAAGAGACCCAGTACTTC
NA	TRBV13	NA	TRBJ1-1	CASSFRGGFEAFF	TGTGCCAGCAGCTTTAGGGGGGGATTTGAAGCTTTCTTT
NA	TRBV30	NA	TRBJ2-1	CAWSVSDNEQFF	TGTGCCTGGAGTGTCTCGGACAATGAGCAGTTCTTC
NA	TRBV4-3	TRBD1	TRBJ1-4	CASSVTGGEKLFF	TGCGCCAGCAGCGTGACAGGGGGTGAAAAACTGTTTTTT
once	TRBV7-6	TRBD1	TRBJ2-7	CASSLSGQGNYEQYF	TGTGCCAGCAGCTTAAGTGGACAGGGGAACTACGAGCAGTACTTC
once	TRBV28	NA	TRBJ2-3	CASVSLRAQYF	TGTGCCAGCGTTTCGTTAAGGGCGCAGTATTTT
few	TRBV16	NA	TRBJ1-2	CASTRGVGYTF	TGTGCCAGCACAAGGGGGGTTGGCTACACCTTC
NA	TRBV4-3	TRBD1	TRBJ1-2	CASSQSYRGQFYGYTF	TGCGCCAGCAGCCAATCCTACAGGGGCCAATTTTATGGCTACACCTTC
NA	TRBV5-6	TRBD1	TRBJ2-7	CASSAGTGGAYEQYF	TGTGCCAGCAGCGCAGGGACAGGGGGGGCCTACGAGCAGTACTTC
NA	TRBV5-8	TRBD1	TRBJ1-1	CASSPDRGRGGAFF	TGTGCCAGCAGCCCGGACAGGGGGCGAGGGGGAGCTTTCTTT
NA	TRBV4-1	NA	TRBJ1-2	CASSQDGVGYGYTF	TGCGCCAGCAGCCAAGATGGGGTGGGCTATGGCTACACCTTC
NA	TRBV4-2	NA	TRBJ1-5	CASSQEGRNQPQHF	TGTGCCAGCAGCCAAGAGGGGAGGAATCAGCCCCAGCATTTT
NA	TRBV30	TRBD1	TRBJ1-5	CAWGTGVSNQPQHF	TGTGCCTGGGGGACAGGGGTTAGCAATCAGCCCCAGCATTTT
NA	TRBV28	NA	TRBJ1-1	CASSLWTEAFF	TGTGCCAGCAGTTTATGGACTGAAGCTTTCTTT
NA	TRBV18	TRBD1	TRBJ2-1	CASSPRRDRAYEQFF	TGTGCCAGCTCACCACGCCGGGACAGGGCGTATGAGCAGTTCTTC
NA	TRBV28	TRBD2	TRBJ2-7	CASSTTSGLSYEQYF	TGTGCCAGCAGCACTACTAGCGGGCTATCCTACGAGCAGTACTTC
NA	TRBV5-1	NA	TRBJ2-7	CASSLGGAFYEQYF	TGCGCCAGCAGCTTGGGAGGAGCTTTCTACGAGCAGTACTTC
NA	TRBV7-3	NA	TRBJ1-2	CASSLTPRRGADGYTF	TGTGCCAGCAGCTTAACCCCCAGACGAGGGGCAGATGGCTACACCTTC
NA	TRBV7-7	TRBD1	TRBJ2-7	CASSLGTGASVYEQYF	TGTGCCAGCAGCTTAGGGACAGGGGCTTCCGTCTACGAGCAGTACTTC
NA	TRBV6-5	NA	TRBJ2-7	CASSYSTDGYEQYF	TGTGCCAGCAGTTACTCGACGGATGGGTACGAGCAGTACTTC
NA	TRBV7-3	TRBD2	TRBJ2-3	CASSLAGGSTDTQYF	TGTGCCAGCAGCTTAGCGGGGGGGAGCACAGATACGCAGTATTTT
NA	TRBV7-6	NA	TRBJ2-1	CASSLAAGFYNEQFF	TGTGCCAGCAGCTTAGCGGCGGGATTCTACAATGAGCAGTTCTTC
NA	TRBV14	NA	TRBJ1-1	CASSRGGELRTEAFF	TGTGCCAGCAGCCGAGGAGGGGAATTGCGAACTGAAGCTTTCTTT
few	TRBV30	NA	TRBJ1-6	CAWSVSRDNSPLHF	TGTGCCTGGAGTGTAAGTAGGGATAATTCACCCCTCCACTTT
NA	TRBV7-2	NA	TRBJ2-7	CASSLQQGTYEQYF	TGTGCCAGCAGCTTGCAACAGGGAACCTACGAGCAGTACTTC
NA	TRBV4-2	NA	TRBJ1-3	CAAFSGNTIYF	TGTGCAGCATTCTCTGGAAACACCATATATTTT
NA	TRBV28	NA	TRBJ2-7	CASRKQGGRSYEQYF	TGTGCCAGCAGGAAGCAAGGGGGGCGGTCCTACGAGCAGTACTTC
NA	TRBV28	TRBD2	TRBJ2-3	CASSLGLAGDSTDTQYF	TGTGCCAGCAGTTTGGGACTAGCGGGGGATAGCACAGATACGCAGTATTTT
NA	TRBV2	NA	TRBJ1-4	CASSESEKLFF	TGTGCCAGCAGTGAATCCGAAAAACTGTTTTTT
NA	TRBV19	TRBD1	TRBJ2-7	CASSPGQGDYEQYF	TGTGCCAGTAGCCCGGGACAGGGGGACTACGAGCAGTACTTC
NA	TRBV11-2	TRBD1	TRBJ2-7	CASSLDPDRGISEQYF	TGTGCCAGCAGCTTAGATCCGGACAGGGGTATCTCCGAGCAGTACTTC
NA	TRBV28	NA	TRBJ1-5	CAVGTDQPQHF	TGTGCAGTGGGGACGGATCAGCCCCAGCATTTT
NA	TRBV4-3	NA	TRBJ2-7	CASSRGGTYEQYF	TGCGCCAGCAGCCGTGGGGGAACCTACGAGCAGTACTTC
NA	TRBV15	TRBD2	TRBJ2-3	CATSRGGLAGVTQYF	TGTGCCACCAGCAGAGGAGGACTAGCGGGGGTGACGCAGTATTTT
once	TRBV18	TRBD1	TRBJ2-6	CASSLDRAGANVLTF	TGTGCCAGCTCTCTCGACAGGGCTGGGGCCAACGTCCTGACTTTC
NA	TRBV4-3	NA	TRBJ2-2	CASSQAPSTGELFF	TGCGCCAGCAGCCAAGCCCCATCGACCGGGGAGCTGTTTTTT
NA	TRBV6-1	NA	TRBJ1-5	CASSEALAAEDRRFYLTESKPQHF	TGTGCCAGCAGTGAAGCGCTGGCCGCCGAGGACAGACGATTTTACCTTACTGAGAGTAAGCCCCAGCATTTT
NA	TRBV29-1	NA	TRBJ2-1	CSVDLQGNEQFF	TGCAGCGTTGATTTGCAGGGCAATGAGCAGTTCTTC
NA	TRBV5-4	TRBD1	TRBJ2-7	CASSSTGHGHEQYF	TGTGCCAGCAGCTCGACAGGGCACGGCCACGAGCAGTACTTC
NA	TRBV4-1	TRBD2	TRBJ2-3	CASSQALAGGHTDTQYF	TGCGCCAGCAGCCAAGCTCTAGCGGGGGGTCATACAGATACGCAGTATTTT
NA	TRBV9	TRBD2	TRBJ2-3	CASSVWGRGGTDTQYF	TGTGCCAGCAGCGTATGGGGGAGGGGTGGCACAGATACGCAGTATTTT
NA	TRBV19	NA	TRBJ1-2	CASSILTGYGYTF	TGTGCCAGTAGTATTCTGACAGGCTATGGCTACACCTTC
NA	TRBV9	TRBD1	TRBJ1-1	CASSVTGQNTEAFF	TGTGCCAGCAGCGTGACAGGGCAAAACACTGAAGCTTTCTTT
NA	TRBV27	NA	TRBJ2-1	CASSYLGHSYNEQFF	TGTGCCAGCAGTTACCTGGGTCACTCCTACAATGAGCAGTTCTTC
few	TRBV25-1	NA	TRBJ1-5	CASSEGYSNQPQHF	TGTGCCAGCAGTGAAGGGTATAGCAATCAGCCCCAGCATTTT
NA	TRBV28	TRBD1	TRBJ2-7	CASRSGTGGHYEQYF	TGTGCCAGCAGATCCGGGACAGGGGGCCACTACGAGCAGTACTTC
NA	TRBV5-1	NA	TRBJ2-1	CASSLLGAGSYNEQFF	TGCGCCAGCAGCTTGCTGGGGGCTGGCTCCTACAATGAGCAGTTCTTC
NA	TRBV10-3	NA	TRBJ1-1	CAISPGMGNTEAFF	TGTGCCATCAGCCCAGGGATGGGGAACACTGAAGCTTTCTTT
NA	TRBV7-9	NA	TRBJ2-5	CASSLSPETQYF	TGTGCCAGCAGCTTATCTCCAGAGACCCAGTACTTC
few	TRBV19	NA	TRBJ1-2	CASTTRVHYGYTF	TGTGCCAGTACGACCCGCGTCCATTATGGCTACACCTTC
few	TRBV5-1	NA	TRBJ2-7	CASSAYSSSYEQYF	TGCGCCAGCAGCGCCTACAGCAGCTCCTACGAGCAGTACTTC
NA	TRBV2	NA	TRBJ1-3	CASSESRNTIYF	TGTGCCAGCAGTGAATCTAGAAACACCATATATTTT